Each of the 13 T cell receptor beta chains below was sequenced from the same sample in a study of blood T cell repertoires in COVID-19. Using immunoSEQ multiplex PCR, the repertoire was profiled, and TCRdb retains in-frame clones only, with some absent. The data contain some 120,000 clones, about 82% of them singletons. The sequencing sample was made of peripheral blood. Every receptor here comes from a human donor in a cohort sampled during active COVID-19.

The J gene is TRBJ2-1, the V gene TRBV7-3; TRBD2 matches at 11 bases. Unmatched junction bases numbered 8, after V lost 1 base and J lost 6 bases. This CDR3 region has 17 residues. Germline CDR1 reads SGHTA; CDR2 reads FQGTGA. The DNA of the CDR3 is TGTGCCAGCAGCTTAAACTCTCGGCTAGCGGGAGGCAATGAGCAGTTCTTC. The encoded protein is CASSLNSRLAGGNEQFF.

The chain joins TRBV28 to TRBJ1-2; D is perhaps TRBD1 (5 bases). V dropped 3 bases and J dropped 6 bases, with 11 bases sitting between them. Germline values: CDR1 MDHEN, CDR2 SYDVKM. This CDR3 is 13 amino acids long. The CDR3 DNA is TGTGCCAGCAGTTTGGGGCGACTCAATGGCTACACCTTC. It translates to CASSLGRLNGYTF.

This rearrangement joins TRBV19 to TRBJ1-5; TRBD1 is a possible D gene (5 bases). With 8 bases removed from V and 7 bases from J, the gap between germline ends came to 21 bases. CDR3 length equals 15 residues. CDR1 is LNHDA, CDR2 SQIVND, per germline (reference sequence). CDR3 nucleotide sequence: TGTGCCAGTGGATCGGCAGGGTGGGAGGAACAGCCCCAGCATTTT. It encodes CASGSAGWEEQPQHF.

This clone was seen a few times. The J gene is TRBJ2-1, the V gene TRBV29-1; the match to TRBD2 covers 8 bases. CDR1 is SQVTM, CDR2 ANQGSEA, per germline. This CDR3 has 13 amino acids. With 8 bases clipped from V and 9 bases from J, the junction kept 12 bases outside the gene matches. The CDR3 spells CSSGERESIEQFF. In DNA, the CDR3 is TGCAGCTCAGGGGAGCGGGAGTCTATTGAGCAGTTCTTC.

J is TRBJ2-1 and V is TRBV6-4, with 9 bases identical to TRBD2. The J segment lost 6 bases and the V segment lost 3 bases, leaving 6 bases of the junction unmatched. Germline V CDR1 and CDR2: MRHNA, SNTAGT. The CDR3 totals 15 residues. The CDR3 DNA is TGTGCCAGCAGTGAGGGGGGTAGCGGGGGCAATGAGCAGTTCTTC. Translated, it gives CASSEGGSGGNEQFF.

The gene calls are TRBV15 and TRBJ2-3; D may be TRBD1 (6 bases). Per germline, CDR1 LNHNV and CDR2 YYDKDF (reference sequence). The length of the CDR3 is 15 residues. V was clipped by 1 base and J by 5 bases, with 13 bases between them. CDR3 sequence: CATSRARGTEDTQYF. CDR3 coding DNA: TGTGCCACCAGCAGAGCTAGGGGGACCGAAGATACGCAGTATTTT.

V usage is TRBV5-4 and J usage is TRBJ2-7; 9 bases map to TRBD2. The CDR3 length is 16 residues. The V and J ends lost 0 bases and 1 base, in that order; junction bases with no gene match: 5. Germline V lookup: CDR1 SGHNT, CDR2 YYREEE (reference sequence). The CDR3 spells CASSLGGTSLSYEQYF. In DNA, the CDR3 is TGTGCCAGCAGCTTGGGGGGGACTAGCTTGTCCTACGAGCAGTACTTC.

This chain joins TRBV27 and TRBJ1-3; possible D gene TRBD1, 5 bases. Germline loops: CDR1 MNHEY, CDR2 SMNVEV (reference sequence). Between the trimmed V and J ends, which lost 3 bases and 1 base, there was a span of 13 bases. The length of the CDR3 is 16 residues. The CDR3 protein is CASSLSGHFSGNTIYF. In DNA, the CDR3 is TGTGCCAGCAGTTTGTCCGGACATTTTTCTGGAAACACCATATATTTT.

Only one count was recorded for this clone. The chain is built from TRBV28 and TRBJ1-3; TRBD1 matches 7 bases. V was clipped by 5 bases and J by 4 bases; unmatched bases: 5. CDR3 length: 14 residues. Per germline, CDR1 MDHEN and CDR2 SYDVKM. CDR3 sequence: CASSAQGWGNTIYF. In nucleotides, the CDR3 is TGTGCCAGCAGTGCACAGGGGTGGGGAAACACCATATATTTT.

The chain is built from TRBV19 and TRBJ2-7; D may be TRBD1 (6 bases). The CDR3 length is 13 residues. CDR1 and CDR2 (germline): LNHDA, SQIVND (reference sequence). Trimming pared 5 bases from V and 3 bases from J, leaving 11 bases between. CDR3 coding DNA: TGTGCCAGTAGTCTGGACAGATTCTACGAGCAGTACTTC. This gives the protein CASSLDRFYEQYF.

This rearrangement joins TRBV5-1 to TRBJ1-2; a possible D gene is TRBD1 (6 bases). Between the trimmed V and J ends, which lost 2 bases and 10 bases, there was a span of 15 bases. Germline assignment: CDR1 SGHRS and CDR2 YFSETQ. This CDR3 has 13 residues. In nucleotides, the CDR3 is TGCGCCAGCAGCTTTACAGACAGGATGGACTACACCTTC. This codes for CASSFTDRMDYTF.

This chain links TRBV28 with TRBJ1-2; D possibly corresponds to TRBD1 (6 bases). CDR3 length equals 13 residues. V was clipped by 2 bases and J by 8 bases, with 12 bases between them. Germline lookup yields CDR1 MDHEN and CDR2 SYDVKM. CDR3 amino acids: CASSLTGGPGYTF. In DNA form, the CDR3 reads TGTGCCAGCAGTTTAACGGGGGGCCCAGGCTACACCTTC.

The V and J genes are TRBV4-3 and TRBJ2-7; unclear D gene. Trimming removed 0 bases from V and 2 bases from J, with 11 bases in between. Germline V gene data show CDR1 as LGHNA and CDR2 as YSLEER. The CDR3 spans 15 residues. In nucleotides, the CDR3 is TGCGCCAGCAGCCAAGAAACCAGATTACCCTACGAGCAGTACTTC. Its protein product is CASSQETRLPYEQYF.